This is a list of T cell receptor beta chains from one sample in a study of T cell responses to AZD1222 COVID-19 vaccine. Here immunoSEQ multiplex PCR was the method, and the copy in TCRdb shows in-frame clones only, minus some. The repertoire holds fewer than 90,000 clones, with approximately 86% as singletons. The source material was peripheral blood, sampled 28 days after the second AZD1222 dose. The receptor source for this set is an adult who received the AZD1222 COVID-19 vaccine. Each CDR3 is given with its conserved first and last residue. The D gene is left open where the match is weak. Only part of the rows carry a size: once, few, many, or a class if the clone is expanded.

j_call,d_call,v_call,clone_size,cdr3_nt,cdr3_aa
TRBJ2-4,.,TRBV27,few,TGTGCCAGCAGTTTATCCGGGGGAGGTAACGGGGCCAAAAACATTCAGTACTTC,CASSLSGGGNGAKNIQYF
TRBJ2-2,.,TRBV19,.,TGTGCCAGTACCCGGGGAGGCGGGGAGCTGTTTTTT,CASTRGGGELFF
TRBJ2-5,.,TRBV5-1,.,TGCGCCAGCAGCTTGGGGGAGAGTGGGGCCCAGTACTTC,CASSLGESGAQYF
TRBJ2-3,.,TRBV30,.,TGTGCCTGGATGGAAGGCGGCGGGGCAGATACGCAGTATTTT,CAWMEGGGADTQYF
TRBJ2-1,.,TRBV14,.,TGTGCCAGCAGCCTTGACAGGAGCTCCTACAATGAGCAGTTCTTC,CASSLDRSSYNEQFF
TRBJ1-5,.,TRBV3-1/TRBV3-2,.,TGTGCCAGCAGCCAAGACCTCAATCAGCCCCAGCATTTT,CASSQDLNQPQHF
TRBJ1-1,.,TRBV29-1,.,TGCAGCGTTATCTTGGGACTGCTGAACACTGAAGCTTTCTTT,CSVILGLLNTEAFF
TRBJ2-5,TRBD1,TRBV27,.,TGTGCCAGCAGTCCAGGGGGACAGGGGAGACCGGAGACCCAGTACTTC,CASSPGGQGRPETQYF
TRBJ1-1,.,TRBV27,.,TGTGCCAGCAGTGCACAGGGCCTGAACACTGAAGCTTTCTTT,CASSAQGLNTEAFF
TRBJ1-1,.,TRBV30,.,TGTGCCTGGAGTGTAAACACTGAAGCTTTCTTT,CAWSVNTEAFF
TRBJ1-2,.,TRBV28,.,TGTGCCAGCAGTTTACAGGCCTATGGCTACACCTTC,CASSLQAYGYTF
TRBJ2-1,.,TRBV30,.,TGTGCCTGGAGTTTGGGGGGCGTTTGGAATGAGCAGTTCTTC,CAWSLGGVWNEQFF
TRBJ2-3,.,TRBV7-2,once,TGTGCCAGCAGCTTAGGGCGTGGGGGCACAGATACGCAGTATTTT,CASSLGRGGTDTQYF
TRBJ1-2,TRBD1,TRBV19,once,TGTGCCAGTAGCCCACAGGGGACTTTAGTTGGCTACACCTTC,CASSPQGTLVGYTF
TRBJ1-4,.,TRBV30,.,TGTGCCTGGAGTCGTGGGGAGGAGGATGAAAAACTGTTTTTT,CAWSRGEEDEKLFF
TRBJ2-6,.,TRBV19,.,TGTGCCAGTAGCCTCGGATCTGGGGCCAACGTCCTGACTTTC,CASSLGSGANVLTF
TRBJ2-1,.,TRBV5-4,once,TGTGCCAGCAGCTTGACAGAGTACAATGAGCAGTTCTTC,CASSLTEYNEQFF
TRBJ2-1,.,TRBV5-1,.,TGCGCCAGCAGCTTTCCGGGGCAGAGGAATGAGCAGTTCTTC,CASSFPGQRNEQFF
TRBJ2-3,.,TRBV19,.,TGTGCCAGTCGCAAACTCGGGCGCGAAGATACGCAGTATTTT,CASRKLGREDTQYF
TRBJ1-4,.,TRBV30,.,TGTGCCTGGAGTGTGACACTTCAGGGGCCGGGTGAAAAACTGTTTTTT,CAWSVTLQGPGEKLFF
TRBJ1-5,.,TRBV4-2,.,TGTGCCAGCAGCCAAGGTCCTGGGGGCGACGATCAGCCCCAGCATTTT,CASSQGPGGDDQPQHF
TRBJ2-5,TRBD1,TRBV29-1,.,TGCAGCGTTGGGGGACAGGGTGAGACCCAGTACTTC,CSVGGQGETQYF
TRBJ1-2,TRBD1,TRBV28,.,TGTGCCAGCAGCTCCGGGACAGGGGCCTATGGCTACACCTTC,CASSSGTGAYGYTF
TRBJ1-2,.,TRBV3-1/TRBV3-2,.,TGTGCCAGCAGCCATTCTGGACATTGGTACACCTTC,CASSHSGHWYTF
TRBJ1-2,.,TRBV28,once,TGTGCCAGCAGTCCCTCTGGACTCCTTGCAGGGGGCTACACCTTC,CASSPSGLLAGGYTF
TRBJ1-2,.,TRBV12-3/TRBV12-4,.,TGTGCCAGCAGTTTTAACAGCTTCTATGGCTACACCTTC,CASSFNSFYGYTF
TRBJ1-6,.,TRBV7-2,.,TGTGCCAGCAGCTTTCTTGTGAATTCACCCCTCCACTTT,CASSFLVNSPLHF
TRBJ2-1,TRBD2,TRBV7-3,.,TGTGCCAGCAGCCCCTCGGGGGGAGGAGTGAATGAGCAGTTCTTC,CASSPSGGGVNEQFF
TRBJ1-2,.,TRBV10-3,.,TGTGCCAGCGGGGCCAACTATGGCTACACCTTC,CASGANYGYTF
TRBJ1-5,TRBD1,TRBV7-2,.,TGTGCCAGCAGTCGGGACAGGGGATATCAGCCCCAGCATTTT,CASSRDRGYQPQHF
TRBJ2-3,.,TRBV29-1,few,TGCAGCGTTGTAGGGGTAGGGGGCACAGATACGCAGTATTTT,CSVVGVGGTDTQYF
TRBJ2-7,TRBD2,TRBV7-2,.,TGTGCCAGCAGCTTAGGGCTAGCGGGGGCCTACGAGCAGTACTTC,CASSLGLAGAYEQYF
TRBJ2-5,.,TRBV10-3,.,TGTGCCACCGAGGGGACTCCCGGAGGGGAGACCCAGTACTTC,CATEGTPGGETQYF
TRBJ1-1,TRBD1,TRBV4-2,once,TGTGCCAGCAGCCAAGATCAGGGGGCGTACACTGAAGCTTTCTTT,CASSQDQGAYTEAFF
TRBJ1-6,TRBD1,TRBV10-3,.,TGTGCCATCAGTGAGCGGACAGGGAATAATTCACCCCTCCACTTT,CAISERTGNNSPLHF
TRBJ2-1,.,TRBV7-9,.,TGTGCCAGCAGCTTGGCAACTTCCTACAATGAGCAGTTCTTC,CASSLATSYNEQFF
TRBJ2-1,.,TRBV2,.,TGTGCCAGCAGTGAAGCGCTTTCCCCCGGTCGGGGGCAGTTCTTC,CASSEALSPGRGQFF
TRBJ1-1,TRBD1,TRBV7-6,.,TGTGCCAGCAGCACGACAGGGGGGAACACTGAAGCTTTCTTT,CASSTTGGNTEAFF
TRBJ2-3,.,TRBV6-2/TRBV6-3,.,TGTGCCAGCAGCCGTCCAGTCACAGATACGCAGTATTTT,CASSRPVTDTQYF